The 19 T cell receptor beta chains below all came from one sample that was sequenced in a study of response to subunit inactivated influenza vaccine. TCRdb processed the RT-PCR reads anew with MiXCR; each CDR3 protein has one entry. The sample has 250,000 to 350,000 distinct CDR3 sequences, roughly 22% seen once; the top ten hold approximately 10%. The sequenced sample was PBMCs from blood, obtained 21 months after vaccination. These receptors came from a man aged 50 to 75 who received an inactivated influenza vaccine.

This clonotype was seen more than once but under ten times. This chain connects TRBV6-2 or TRBV6-3 to TRBJ2-3; D remains unclear. Germline V lookup: CDR1 MNHEY, CDR2 SVGEGT. The length of the CDR3 is 14 residues. Trimming shortened V by 6 bases and J by 0 bases, and 10 bases separated the two germline ends. CDR3 sequence reads: CASSRWASTDTQYF. The CDR3 bases are TGTGCCAGCAGCCGGTGGGCCAGCACAGATACGCAGTATTTT.

A few counts support this clonotype. This chain joins TRBV7-2 and TRBJ1-2; D ambiguous. The CDR3 is 14 residues long. V was shortened by 1 base and J by 7 bases, with 13 bases between the two germline ends. CDR1 is SGHTA, CDR2 FQGNSA, per germline. CDR3 region: CASSLVSGLLGYTF. The CDR3 nucleotides read TGTGCCAGCAGCTTAGTCTCCGGGCTCCTTGGCTACACCTTC.

The CDR3 is CASSQIPQVHEQFF. The CDR3 DNA reads TGTGCCAGCAGCCAAATACCCCAGGTCCATGAGCAGTTCTTC. The gene calls are TRBV4-2 and TRBJ2-1; D uncertain. Germline V gene sequence: CDR1 LGHNA, CDR2 YNFKEQ. V was pared by 2 bases and J by 8 bases, with 13 bases between. The CDR3 has 14 residues.

This clonotype was counted many times. The rearrangement uses TRBV5-1 and TRBJ1-1, with a possible D match to TRBD1 (6 bases). There are 16 residues in the CDR3. The V and J ends lost 0 bases and 0 bases respectively, with 12 bases between them. Germline V gives CDR1 SGHRS, CDR2 YFSETQ. The CDR3 DNA is TGCGCCAGCAGCTTGGGAAGTTGGGACATGAACACTGAAGCTTTCTTT. This encodes CASSLGSWDMNTEAFF.

The chain links TRBV21-1 to TRBJ2-1; TRBD1 is taken as the D call from the table, unchecked against the DNA. TRBV21-1 is a documented pseudogene. The CDR3 length is 18 residues. CDR3 protein: CASSNGDRAPGSYNEQFF. The DNA of the CDR3 is TGTGCCAGCAGCAACGGGGACAGGGCCCCGGGCTCCTACAATGAGCAGTTCTTC.

The chain uses TRBV6-2 or TRBV6-3 and TRBJ2-1; possible D gene TRBD2, 6 bases. CDR3 length: 15 amino acids. Germline lookup yields CDR1 MNHEY and CDR2 SVGEGT. V was trimmed by 6 bases and J by 4 bases, leaving 16 bases between them. CDR3 bases: TGTGCCAGCAGAGGAGACGGGACTCAATACAATGAGCAGTTCTTC. This translates into CASRGDGTQYNEQFF.

This clonotype was counted only a few times. The V and J genes are TRBV20-1 and TRBJ1-6; D gene unclear. V lost 1 base and J 1 base, leaving 20 bases between the germline ends. The CDR3 is made up of 19 amino acids. Germline CDR1 DFQATT, CDR2 SNEGSKA (reference sequence). The CDR3 here is CSARAGLGNEASYNSPLHF. The CDR3 region has the DNA TGCAGTGCTAGAGCAGGTTTAGGAAACGAGGCGTCCTATAATTCACCCCTCCACTTT.

The V and J genes are TRBV6-1 and TRBJ1-1; 7 bases match TRBD1. CDR3 length equals 13 residues. Germline CDR1 MNHNS, CDR2 SASEGT. Unmatched junction bases numbered 5, after V lost 7 bases and J lost 3 bases. In DNA form, the CDR3 reads TGTGCCAGCAAGGGGGCATTGGACACTGAAGCTTTCTTT. Its translation: CASKGALDTEAFF.

The chain has TRBV20-1 and TRBJ2-7; no firm D call. The germline CDR1 and CDR2 sequences are DFQATT and SNEGSKA (reference sequence). The CDR3 contains 14 residues. Trimming pared 0 bases from V and 4 bases from J, leaving 13 bases between. CDR3 residues: CSARDRAAGYEQYF. The CDR3 DNA follows: TGCAGTGCTAGAGATAGGGCAGCAGGATACGAGCAGTACTTC.

V gene TRBV12-3 or TRBV12-4 combines with J gene TRBJ1-5; no definite D call. The CDR3 consists of 12 residues. Deletions cut 6 bases from V and 10 bases from J, with 13 bases between. The CDR3 reads CASRGWYGPQHF. CDR3 nucleotides: TGTGCCAGCAGGGGGTGGTATGGACCCCAGCATTTT.

This clonotype was observed a handful of times. This chain uses TRBV28 with TRBJ2-1, with D possibly being TRBD2 (6 bases). The CDR3 spans 16 residues. Germline V CDR1 and CDR2: MDHEN, SYDVKM. V was clipped by 7 bases and J by 6 bases, with 22 bases between them. The CDR3 region has the DNA TGTGCCAGCAACCTAAGCGGGCAGGGTAGAAGCAATGAGCAGTTCTTC. Translation: CASNLSGQGRSNEQFF. The full variable domain, with the rest looked up from reference TRBV28 and TRBJ2-1, is DVKVTQSSRYLVKRTGEKVFLECVQDMDHENMFWYRQDPGLGLRLIYFSYDVKMKEKGDIPEGYSVSREKKERFSLILESASTNQTSMYLCASNLSGQGRSNEQFFGPGTRLTVL.

There are a few counts of this clonotype. J is TRBJ1-1 and V is TRBV20-1; perhaps TRBD1 as D (6 bases). The ends were cut back, 6 bases at V and 1 base at J, with 12 bases in the middle. This CDR3 contains 13 residues. Germline V CDR1 and CDR2: DFQATT, SNEGSKA (reference sequence). CDR3 residues: CSAYRTANTEAFF. CDR3 nucleotide sequence: TGCAGTGCGTACCGGACAGCGAACACTGAAGCTTTCTTT.

A note on this clonotype: Possible read error: a much larger clone is one base away. The V call is TRBV5-1, the J call TRBJ1-4; no firm D call. The ends were cut back, 0 bases at V and 0 bases at J, with 9 bases in the middle. CDR1 and CDR2 (germline): SGHRS, YFSETQ. This CDR3 has 16 amino acids. CDR3 nucleotide sequence: TGCGCCAGCAGCTTGGGCCAGTTCGCAACTAATGAAAAACTGTTTTTT. This encodes CASSLGQFATNEKLFF.

The rearrangement joins TRBV4-1 to TRBJ2-2; tentatively, D is TRBD1 or TRBD2 (5 bases each). Germline-derived CDR1 and CDR2 are MGHRA and YSYEKL. The CDR3 covers 16 residues. V was trimmed by 0 bases and J by 5 bases, leaving 13 bases between them. DNA for the CDR3: TGCGCCAGCAGCCAAGATGTGGGACCACAAACCGGGGAGCTGTTTTTT. As protein: CASSQDVGPQTGELFF.

Only a few counts were recorded for this clonotype. This sequence joins TRBV11-2 and TRBJ1-3; D gene uncertain. Germline V gene lookup returns CDR1 SGHAT and CDR2 FQNNGV. The CDR3 has 15 amino acids. V was shortened by 2 bases and J by 4 bases, with 12 bases between the two germline ends. The CDR3 DNA follows: TGTGCCAGCAGCTTATCTCTGGGAGGGGGAAACACCATATATTTT. Amino acid sequence: CASSLSLGGGNTIYF.

V and J are TRBV21-1 and TRBJ1-5; the DNA was not used to check the table's D call, TRBD1. TRBV21-1 is a documented pseudogene. The CDR3 covers 15 residues. The CDR3: CASSKVYRASQPQHF. The CDR3 DNA is TGTGCCAGCAGCAAAGTCTACAGGGCGAGTCAGCCCCAGCATTTT.

This clonotype was observed a handful of times. The chain couples TRBV28 to TRBJ1-6; D call uncertain. Germline-derived CDR1 and CDR2 are MDHEN and SYDVKM. This CDR3 has 12 residues. V lost 5 bases, J lost 9 bases, and 8 bases lay in between. In nucleotides, the CDR3 is TGTGCCAGCAGTCGGACGGGTTCACCCCTCCACTTT. Translated: CASSRTGSPLHF. The whole variable domain, filled in from reference TRBV28 and TRBJ1-6, reads DVKVTQSSRYLVKRTGEKVFLECVQDMDHENMFWYRQDPGLGLRLIYFSYDVKMKEKGDIPEGYSVSREKKERFSLILESASTNQTSMYLCASSRTGSPLHFGNGTRLTVT.

The rearrangement joins TRBV3-1 to TRBJ2-1, with D unresolved. V was clipped by 0 bases and J by 2 bases, with 17 bases between them. Looked up from germline, CDR1 is LGHDT and CDR2 is YNNKEL (reference sequence). CDR3 length: 18 amino acids. CDR3 DNA sequence: TGTGCCAGCAGCCAAGAACGGATTTCACGAAGGCCCTACAATGAGCAGTTCTTC. It yields the protein CASSQERISRRPYNEQFF.

V gene TRBV7-2 combines with J gene TRBJ2-2, with 10 positions matching TRBD2. The germline CDR1 and CDR2 sequences are SGHTA and FQGNSA. The ends lost 5 bases at V and 3 bases at J; junction bases unmatched: 6. The CDR3 is made up of 16 amino acids. In DNA form, the CDR3 reads TGTGCCAGCAGCCGATTTAGCGGGGGGTACACCGGGGAGCTGTTTTTT. Translated, it gives CASSRFSGGYTGELFF.